Presented here are 8 T cell receptor beta chains from one specimen sequenced in a study of human T cells and chemical hapten exposure. The time point is: pre-sensitization, week 0. As for treatment: therapeutic diphenylcyclopropenone sensitization with weekly scalp DPC. TCRdb independently ran MiXCR on the RACE reads; one entry per CDR3 protein. The sample comprises 300,000 to 400,000 distinct CDR3 sequences, roughly 5% of which are singletons, and around 2.6% rests with the top ten. Sequenced here: whole blood, sampled in connection with sensitization to the hapten diphenylcyclopropenone (DPC). The receptors stem from a woman aged 45-59 years with alopecia areata. Some clones in this sample may be carry-over from other donors' samples.

At least ten counts were recorded for this clonotype. The rearrangement uses TRBV6-1 and TRBJ2-3; the match to TRBD2 covers 12 bases. This CDR3 region has 21 residues. V was pared by 6 bases and J by 6 bases, with 25 bases of the junction left unmatched. Germline V CDR1 and CDR2: MNHNS, SASEGT. This chain's CDR3 is CASRLRRAYRGSSGRADTQYF. CDR3 nucleotide sequence: TGTGCCAGCAGGCTAAGACGGGCCTACCGGGGCTCTAGCGGGAGGGCGGATACGCAGTATTTT.

This clonotype was seen a few times. A clone one base away is much larger, so this may be a read error. V gene TRBV6-5 combines with J gene TRBJ1-1; D ambiguous. Germline lookup yields CDR1 MNHEY and CDR2 SVGAGI. V shed 7 bases and J shed 4 bases, with 7 bases lying between them. This CDR3 contains 11 residues. Here the CDR3 reads CASTRGTEAFF. In DNA form, the CDR3 reads TGTGCCAGCACCCGGGGCACTGAAGCTTTCTTT.

This clonotype was detected a few times. The J gene is TRBJ2-1, the V gene TRBV2, with D possibly TRBD1 on 6 matching bases. The CDR3 is 16 residues long. V lost 4 bases to trimming and J lost 5 bases, with 18 bases between them. Germline CDR1 reads SNHLY; CDR2 reads FYNNEI. DNA of the CDR3: TGTGCCAGCAGTGCAACAGGGTCGGATCAGGACAATGAGCAGTTCTTC. Translated: CASSATGSDQDNEQFF.

This clonotype showed up many times. This sequence joins TRBV18 and TRBJ1-1; D might be TRBD1 (6 bases). CDR1 KGHSH and CDR2 LQKENI come from the germline V gene. Between the trimmed V and J ends, which lost 6 bases and 8 bases, there was a span of 13 bases. The CDR3 is 12 amino acids. CDR3 nucleotides: TGTGCCAGCTCTGTAACGGGGGCCGAAGCTTTCTTT. Protein: CASSVTGAEAFF.

The chain uses TRBV3-1 and TRBJ2-4; D is unclear. Trimming left V 0 bases short and J 2 bases short, with 11 bases between. This CDR3 spans 16 amino acids. Looked up from germline, CDR1 is LGHDT and CDR2 is YNNKEL (reference sequence). As DNA, the CDR3 is TGTGCCAGCAGCCAAGATTGGAAGCGACCCAAAAACATTCAGTACTTC. It encodes CASSQDWKRPKNIQYF.

The rearrangement joins TRBV20-1 to TRBJ2-7, with D tentatively TRBD2 (5 bases). V was clipped by 6 bases and J by 3 bases, with 18 bases between them. The CDR3 contains 14 residues. CDR1 is DFQATT, CDR2 SNEGSKA, per germline (reference sequence). The CDR3 here is CSAQVGSRDYEQYF. The CDR3 nucleotides are TGCAGTGCCCAGGTGGGTAGCCGGGACTACGAGCAGTACTTC.

V gene TRBV12-5 combines with J gene TRBJ2-3, with 8 bases lining up with TRBD2. V gave up 4 bases and J gave up 1 base; unmatched junction bases: 4. The CDR3 sequence is 15 residues long. Germline values: CDR1 LGHNT, CDR2 FRNRAP. This CDR3 reads CASGWGAGGTDTQYF. The CDR3 region has the DNA TGTGCTAGTGGTTGGGGAGCGGGGGGCACAGATACGCAGTATTTT.

This clonotype was counted ten times or more. This rearrangement joins TRBV20-1 to TRBJ1-1; D ambiguous. Germline CDR1 and CDR2: DFQATT and SNEGSKA (reference sequence). CDR3 length: 13 amino acids. V lost 3 bases, J lost 11 bases, and 19 bases lay in between. The CDR3 region has the DNA TGCAGTGCTAGGAATTGGGCAGTCCGGAAGGCTTTCTTT. Residues: CSARNWAVRKAFF.